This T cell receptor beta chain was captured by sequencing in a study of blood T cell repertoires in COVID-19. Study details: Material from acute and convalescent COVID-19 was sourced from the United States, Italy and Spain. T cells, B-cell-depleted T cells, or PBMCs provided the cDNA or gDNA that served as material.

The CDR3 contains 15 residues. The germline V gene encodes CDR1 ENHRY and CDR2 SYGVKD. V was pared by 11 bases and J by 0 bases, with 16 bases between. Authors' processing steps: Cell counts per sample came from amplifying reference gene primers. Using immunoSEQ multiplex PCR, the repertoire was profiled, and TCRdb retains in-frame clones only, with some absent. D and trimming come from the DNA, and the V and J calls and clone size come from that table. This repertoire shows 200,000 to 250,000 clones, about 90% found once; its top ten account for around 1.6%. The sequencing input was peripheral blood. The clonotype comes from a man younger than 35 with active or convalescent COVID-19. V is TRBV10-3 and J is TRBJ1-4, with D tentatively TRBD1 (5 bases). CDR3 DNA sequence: TGTGCCGACCGGGGGTCCATACCAACTAATGAAAAACTGTTTTTT. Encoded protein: CADRGSIPTNEKLFF.